This passage covers 22 T cell receptor beta chains from one sample sequenced in a study of response to subunit inactivated influenza vaccine. TCRdb reprocessed the RT-PCR reads with MiXCR, giving one entry per CDR3 protein. This table has 250,000 to 350,000 distinct CDR3 sequences, 20% to 25% appearing once. The sequenced sample was PBMCs from blood, obtained roughly 20 months after vaccination. The receptors were gathered from a man aged 50-75 years who received an inactivated influenza vaccine.

The chain carries TRBV24-1 and TRBJ2-5; 8 bases match TRBD1. The CDR3 length is 15 residues. The germline gives CDR1 KGHDR, CDR2 SFDVKD. V gave up 4 bases and J gave up 2 bases; unmatched junction bases: 5. DNA for the CDR3: TGTGCCACCAGTGACCAGGGACAGGTTCAAGAGACCCAGTACTTC. This gives the protein CATSDQGQVQETQYF.

The chain uses TRBV27 and TRBJ1-2; 7 nucleotides align to TRBD1. V gave up 7 bases and J gave up 4 bases; unmatched junction bases: 9. CDR1 and CDR2 from the germline V gene are MNHEY and SMNVEV (reference sequence). CDR3 length: 14 residues. The CDR3 here is CASTPRQGLYGYTF. In DNA form, the CDR3 reads TGTGCCAGCACCCCCCGACAGGGACTCTATGGCTACACCTTC.

About this clonotype itself: It is likely a read error, because the conserved phenylalanine at the end of the CDR3 is missing. The chain joins TRBV7-9 to TRBJ2-3; D is undetermined. This CDR3 is 12 amino acids long. The V and J ends lost 2 bases and 4 bases respectively, with 4 bases between them. From germline, CDR1 is SEHNR and CDR2 FQNEAQ (reference sequence). The CDR3 region is CASSLRSDTQYS. CDR3 bases: TGTGCCAGCAGCTTAAGGTCAGATACGCAGTATTCT.

This clonotype was seen more than once but under ten times. The rearrangement links TRBV28 to TRBJ2-1; the D gene is possibly TRBD2 (5 bases). CDR1 and CDR2 (germline): MDHEN, SYDVKM. Trimming took off 6 bases at V and 7 bases at J, with 16 bases between the two ends. The CDR3 sequence is 14 residues long. The CDR3 nucleotides read TGTGCCAGCAGCACCTCCGGGGTGTCGAATGAGCAGTTCTTC. It specifies CASSTSGVSNEQFF.

V is TRBV20-1 and J is TRBJ2-5, with D unresolved. Trimming left V 6 bases short and J 0 bases short, with 14 bases between. The CDR3 extends over 14 amino acids. Germline V CDR1 and CDR2: DFQATT, SNEGSKA (reference sequence). CDR3 bases: TGCAGTGCGAACCGCCTGGGGTACCAAGAGACCCAGTACTTC. Its protein is CSANRLGYQETQYF.

This clonotype showed up just a few times. The genes are TRBV25-1 and TRBJ1-1, with TRBD1 matching over 7 bases. The CDR3 extends over 13 amino acids. V lost 7 bases and J lost 4; bases outside the gene matches: 6. Looked up from germline, CDR1 is MGHDK and CDR2 is SYGVNS. In DNA, the CDR3 is TGTGCCAGCACCATAGCAGGGGGCACTGAAGCTTTCTTT. This sequence encodes CASTIAGGTEAFF. The full variable domain, in which reference TRBV25-1 and TRBJ1-1 provide the parts outside the CDR3, is EADIYQTPRYLVIGTGKKITLECSQTMGHDKMYWYQQDPGMELHLIHYSYGVNSTEKGDLSSESTVSRIRTEHFPLTLESARPSHTSQYLCASTIAGGTEAFFGQGTRLTVV.

The gene calls are TRBV15 and TRBJ2-1; the match to TRBD1 covers 7 bases. This CDR3 has 15 amino acids. Germline assignment: CDR1 LNHNV and CDR2 YYDKDF (reference sequence). Trimming removed 6 bases from V and 3 bases from J; junction bases left unmatched: 8. The CDR3 DNA is TGTGCCACCAGGACTGACAGGGTACTCTACAATGAGCAGTTCTTC. The encoded protein is CATRTDRVLYNEQFF.

There are many counts of this clonotype. V is TRBV5-1 and J is TRBJ2-3; 9 bases are a match to TRBD1. Per germline, CDR1 SGHRS and CDR2 YFSETQ. V gave up 2 bases and J gave up 0 bases; unmatched junction bases: 1. The CDR3 runs 15 residues. The CDR3 DNA reads TGCGCCAGCAGCTTAGGACAGGGGAGCACAGATACGCAGTATTTT. The encoded protein is CASSLGQGSTDTQYF.

This clonotype was found a few times. The rearrangement links TRBV3-1 to TRBJ2-1; D remains ambiguous. Germline V CDR1 and CDR2: LGHDT, YNNKEL (reference sequence). This CDR3 is 14 amino acids long. Trimming pared 1 base from V and 7 bases from J, leaving 11 bases between. CDR3 coding DNA: TGTGCCAGCAGCCAAGGTCTTAGACGAAATGAGCAGTTCTTC. Translating it yields CASSQGLRRNEQFF.

The chain is built from TRBV30 and TRBJ2-7, with 14 bases lining up with TRBD2. J lost 6 bases, V lost 3 bases, and 7 bases had no gene match. Germline CDR1 GTSNPN, CDR2 SVGIG (reference sequence). The CDR3 spans 15 residues. The CDR3 sequence: CAWSPGTSGSIEQYF. As DNA, the CDR3 is TGTGCCTGGAGCCCCGGGACTAGCGGGAGTATCGAGCAGTACTTC.

Regarding this clonotype: A read error may explain this, as a much larger clone is one base away. The V call is TRBV20-1, the J call TRBJ1-5, with D hard to call. This CDR3 region has 14 residues. V lost 5 bases and J 0 bases, leaving 11 bases between the germline ends. Germline CDR1 and CDR2: DFQATT and SNEGSKA (reference sequence). This CDR3 is CSAWNRISNQPQHF. The CDR3 DNA reads TGCAGTGCTTGGAACAGAATTAGCAATCAGCCCCAGCATTTT.

This clonotype was recorded a few times. V usage is TRBV12-3 or TRBV12-4 and J usage is TRBJ2-1, with D possibly matching TRBD2 (7 bases). CDR3 size: 15 residues. Trimming removed 7 bases from V and 2 bases from J, with 15 bases in between. The CDR3 sequence is CASTFEGGAYNEQFF. As DNA, the CDR3 is TGTGCCAGCACGTTTGAGGGGGGGGCCTACAATGAGCAGTTCTTC.

The rearrangement uses TRBV18 and TRBJ2-7; D may be TRBD1 (6 bases). CDR1 and CDR2 (germline): KGHSH, LQKENI. The CDR3 contains 13 residues. V lost 5 bases and J lost 7, with 15 bases in between. The CDR3 loop is CASSTNRAQEQYF. DNA of the CDR3: TGTGCCAGCTCAACCAACAGGGCTCAAGAGCAGTACTTC.

This clonotype has more than one count but fewer than ten. The chain employs TRBV30 and TRBJ1-6; D is undetermined. Germline V gene lookup returns CDR1 GTSNPN and CDR2 SVGIG (reference sequence). The germline V and J ends were trimmed by 0 bases and 8 bases, with 2 bases remaining between them. The CDR3 loop spans 11 amino acids. This CDR3 is CAWSVDSPLHF. The DNA of the CDR3 is TGTGCCTGGAGTGTTGATTCACCCCTCCACTTT.

This clonotype appeared a few times. The V gene is TRBV28, the J gene TRBJ1-5; D unclear. Germline V gene data show CDR1 as MDHEN and CDR2 as SYDVKM. V lost 5 bases to trimming and J lost 0 bases, with 8 bases between them. The length of the CDR3 is 14 residues. The CDR3 region is CASSLPVSNQPQHF. The CDR3 bases are TGTGCCAGCAGTCTCCCGGTTAGCAATCAGCCCCAGCATTTT.

Only a few counts were recorded for this clonotype. CDR3 residues: CASSPSGRALAQETQYF. The CDR3 nucleotides are TGTGCCAGCAGCCCTAGCGGGAGGGCCCTGGCCCAAGAGACCCAGTACTTC. The rearrangement joins TRBV6-1 to TRBJ2-5; 12 bases align to TRBD2. Germline lookup yields CDR1 MNHNS and CDR2 SASEGT. V dropped 6 bases and J dropped 1; count of bases not matched to a gene: 9. This CDR3 spans 17 amino acids.

This clonotype was recorded a few times. A read error may produce the germline difference seen at one junction end. This rearrangement joins TRBV20-1 to TRBJ2-7; 7 bases agree with TRBD2. The germline V gene encodes CDR1 DFQATT and CDR2 SNEGSKA (reference sequence). The CDR3 is 15 residues long. The CDR3, as DNA: TGCAGTGCCAGAGGGGCGGCTAGCGGAGCGTACGAGCAGTACTTC. It encodes CSARGAASGAYEQYF.

This clonotype was observed many times. This chain uses TRBV6-1 with TRBJ2-7, with 8 bases lining up with TRBD2. Germline CDR1 MNHNS, CDR2 SASEGT. The junction had 12 bases not matched to a gene; V was cut back by 7 bases and J by 4 bases. The CDR3 consists of 15 residues. The CDR3 sequence is CASTQSGGRFYEQYF. The CDR3 coding sequence is TGTGCCAGCACTCAGAGCGGGGGTCGATTTTACGAGCAGTACTTC.

The chain is built from TRBV5-1 and TRBJ1-4, with 7 bases fitting TRBD1. V trimming: 4 bases; J trimming: 8 bases; junction bases outside the gene matches: 14. Germline-derived CDR1 and CDR2 are SGHRS and YFSETQ. This CDR3 spans 16 amino acids. CDR3 residues: CASSGMQGMDREKLFF. The CDR3 DNA reads TGCGCCAGCAGCGGAATGCAGGGTATGGACAGGGAAAAACTGTTTTTT. Filled out from reference TRBV5-1 and TRBJ1-4, the complete variable domain reads KAGVTQTPRYLIKTRGQQVTLSCSPISGHRSVSWYQQTPGQGLQFLFEYFSETQRNKGNFPGRFSGRQFSNSRSEMNVSTLELGDSALYLCASSGMQGMDREKLFFGSGTQLSVL.

This clonotype was observed a few times. The V and J genes are TRBV12-3 or TRBV12-4 and TRBJ2-2, with TRBD2 matching over 9 bases. The J segment lost 0 bases and the V segment lost 8 bases, leaving 1 base of the junction unmatched. The CDR3 spans 14 residues. DNA of the CDR3: TGTGCCAGCGGGACTAGCACGAACACCGGGGAGCTGTTTTTT. Translation gives CASGTSTNTGELFF.

This clonotype was detected a few times. V and J are TRBV7-9 and TRBJ1-2, with 7 bases that match TRBD1. The germline CDR1 and CDR2 sequences are SEHNR and FQNEAQ (reference sequence). J lost 10 bases, V lost 6 bases, and 14 bases had no gene match. There are 14 residues in the CDR3. The CDR3 sequence is CASSSFDLTGIYTF. CDR3 bases: TGTGCCAGCAGTTCCTTCGACTTGACAGGGATCTACACCTTC.

This clonotype was recorded a few times. The chain carries TRBV20-1 and TRBJ2-2; possibly TRBD2 for D (6 bases). The CDR3 extends over 14 amino acids. The V end was cut by 1 base, the J end by 7 bases, with 13 bases between. Germline CDR1 and CDR2: DFQATT and SNEGSKA (reference sequence). The CDR3 loop reads CSARVGLTGGELFF. CDR3 sequence (DNA): TGCAGTGCTAGAGTTGGACTAACCGGCGGGGAGCTGTTTTTT.